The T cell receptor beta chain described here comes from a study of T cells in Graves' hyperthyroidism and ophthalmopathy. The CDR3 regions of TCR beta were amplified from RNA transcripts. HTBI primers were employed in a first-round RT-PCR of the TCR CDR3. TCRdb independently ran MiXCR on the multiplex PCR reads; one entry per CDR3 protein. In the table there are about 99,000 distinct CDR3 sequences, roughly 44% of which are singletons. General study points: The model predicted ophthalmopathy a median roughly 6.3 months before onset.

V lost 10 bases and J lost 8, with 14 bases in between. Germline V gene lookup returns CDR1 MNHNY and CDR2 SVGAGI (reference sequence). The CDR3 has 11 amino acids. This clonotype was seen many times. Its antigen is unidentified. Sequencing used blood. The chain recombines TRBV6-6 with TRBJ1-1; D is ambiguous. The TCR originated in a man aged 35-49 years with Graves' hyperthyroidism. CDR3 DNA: TGTGCCACCTACCCGGGAGGCGAAGCTTTCTTT. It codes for CATYPGGEAFF.